These 30 T cell receptor beta chains share one sample of origin, sequenced in a study of OX40 agonist ivuxolimab in advanced cancers. Sequencing was performed with immunoSEQ multiplex PCR; in TCRdb, only in-frame clones are kept and a portion is missing. The sample includes tens of thousands of clones, around nine tenths seen only once; the top ten take 10%. Material: CD4+ or CD8+ T cells sorted from blood, obtained in a trial of the OX40 agonist ivuxolimab. The receptors stem from an adult with an advanced solid tumor such as melanoma, head and neck, liver or kidney cancer.

This chain uses TRBV25-1 with TRBJ2-1; TRBD1 is a possible D gene (7 bases). In germline, CDR1 is MGHDK, CDR2 SYGVNS. The CDR3 spans 14 residues. Trimming stripped 5 bases from V and 12 bases from J, with 20 bases between. CDR3 protein: CASSISSGGGWQFF. The CDR3 DNA is TGTGCCAGCAGTATCTCGTCAGGGGGAGGTTGGCAGTTCTTC.

This clone was observed a single time. The chain uses TRBV7-9 and TRBJ1-2; D possibly corresponds to TRBD1 (6 bases). Germline CDR1 is SEHNR and CDR2 is FQNEAQ (reference sequence). CDR3 length: 14 residues. V was pared by 7 bases and J by 7 bases, with 19 bases between. In nucleotides, the CDR3 is TGTGCCAGCACCGAAGAGACAGGTACTGGTGGCTACACCTTC. Translating gives CASTEETGTGGYTF.

Regarding this clone: This specimen includes other DNA sequences encoding the same CDR3. The J gene is TRBJ1-1, the V gene TRBV10-3; 9 bases are shared with TRBD1. The germline V gene encodes CDR1 ENHRY and CDR2 SYGVKD. The V and J ends lost 2 bases and 2 bases, in that order; junction bases with no gene match: 3. The CDR3 sequence is 15 residues long. The CDR3 sequence is CAISEPGQGNTEAFF. CDR3 sequence (DNA): TGTGCCATCAGTGAGCCGGGACAGGGTAACACTGAAGCTTTCTTT.

The chain combines TRBV18 with TRBJ2-3; D not resolved. Per the germline V gene, CDR1 is KGHSH and CDR2 is LQKENI. This CDR3 is built from 16 residues. V lost 5 bases to trimming and J lost 0 bases, with 15 bases between them. This chain's CDR3 is CASSSLTPDSTDTQYF. CDR3 coding DNA: TGTGCCAGCTCATCCTTGACTCCGGATAGCACAGATACGCAGTATTTT.

The chain uses TRBV7-6 and TRBJ2-3; a possible D gene is TRBD2 (6 bases). V lost 0 bases and J lost 6, with 10 bases in between. The CDR3 is 14 amino acids. CDR1 is SGHVS, CDR2 FNYEAQ, per germline. The CDR3 sequence is CASSLAPRGDTQYF. The CDR3 bases are TGTGCCAGCAGCTTAGCGCCTCGGGGGGATACGCAGTATTTT.

This chain joins TRBV27 and TRBJ1-2; tentatively, D is TRBD1 (5 bases). V gave up 5 bases and J gave up 7 bases, with 20 bases separating them. The CDR3 spans 15 residues. Germline V gene sequence: CDR1 MNHEY, CDR2 SMNVEV (reference sequence). The CDR3 sequence: CASSLSSGTAIGYTF. In nucleotides, the CDR3 is TGTGCCAGCAGTCTCTCGTCCGGGACCGCCATTGGCTACACCTTC.

The gene calls are TRBV6-5 and TRBJ1-1; possible D gene TRBD1, 5 bases. CDR1 MNHEY and CDR2 SVGAGI come from the germline V gene. Trimming took 2 bases from V and 7 from J, leaving 14 bases between them. This CDR3 contains 14 residues. CDR3: CASSYGLGGDEAFF. The CDR3 region has the DNA TGTGCCAGCAGTTACGGGTTGGGAGGGGATGAAGCTTTCTTT.

J is TRBJ2-1 and V is TRBV4-3; TRBD1 agrees at 7 bases. The trim removed 5 bases at V and 2 bases at J, leaving 12 bases unmatched. From germline, CDR1 is LGHNA and CDR2 YSLEER. The CDR3 contains 17 residues. This CDR3 reads CASSTDRAGGPYNEQFF. CDR3 nucleotide sequence: TGCGCCAGCAGCACCGACAGGGCTGGGGGACCCTACAATGAGCAGTTCTTC.

This chain uses TRBV6-5 with TRBJ2-1; TRBD1 matches 7 bases. This CDR3 spans 16 amino acids. Germline V lookup: CDR1 MNHEY, CDR2 SVGAGI. J gave up 2 bases and V 1 base, and 5 bases lay outside the gene matches. The CDR3 here is CASSYFTGVAYNEQFF. The CDR3, as DNA: TGTGCCAGCAGTTACTTCACAGGGGTCGCCTACAATGAGCAGTTCTTC.

The J gene is TRBJ2-1, the V gene TRBV20-1; D unresolved. Germline CDR1 reads DFQATT; CDR2 reads SNEGSKA (reference sequence). V lost 0 bases, J lost 8 bases, and 5 bases lay in between. This CDR3 has 11 amino acids. The CDR3 protein is CSAREVDEQFF. The DNA for the CDR3 is TGCAGTGCTAGAGAGGTCGATGAGCAGTTCTTC.

V usage is TRBV7-9 and J usage is TRBJ2-3; D ambiguous. The CDR3 contains 13 residues. V was cut by 6 bases and J by 5 bases, with 12 bases left in between. Germline CDR1 is SEHNR and CDR2 is FQNEAQ (reference sequence). The CDR3 reads CASRFGAGDTQYF. The DNA for the CDR3 is TGTGCCAGCAGATTCGGAGCCGGAGATACGCAGTATTTT. Using reference TRBV7-9 and TRBJ2-3 for the parts outside the CDR3, the full variable domain is DTGVSQNPRHKITKRGQNVTFRCDPISEHNRLYWYRQTLGQGPEFLTYFQNEAQLEKSRLLSDRFSAERPKGSFSTLEIQRTEQGDSAMYLCASRFGAGDTQYFGPGTRLTVL.

The chain is built from TRBV12-5 and TRBJ2-2, with TRBD1 as a possible D gene (6 bases). CDR1 is LGHNT, CDR2 FRNRAP, per germline. V was clipped by 0 bases and J by 1 base, with 18 bases between them. CDR3 size: 19 residues. The CDR3 DNA is TGTGCTAGTGGTTTGGTACTATTTCGTACAGGGAAGAACACCGGGGAGCTGTTTTTT. Translating it yields CASGLVLFRTGKNTGELFF.

This clone was found once. V and J are TRBV11-2 and TRBJ2-7; 10 nucleotides match TRBD1. This CDR3 is built from 14 residues. V was pared by 5 bases and J by 6 bases, with 7 bases of the junction left unmatched. Germline assignment: CDR1 SGHAT and CDR2 FQNNGV. CDR3 coding DNA: TGTGCCAGCAGCCCCCCCGGGACAGGGGTCGAGCAGTACTTC. Amino acids: CASSPPGTGVEQYF.

The CDR3 loop reads CASSHNGQGCKTQYF. The CDR3 DNA reads TGTGCCAGCAGTCACAACGGACAGGGGTGCAAGACCCAGTACTTC. The V gene is TRBV6-5, the J gene TRBJ2-5, with TRBD1 matching over 9 bases. Trimming at V came to 5 bases and at J to 6 bases, leaving 10 bases not matched to a gene. The CDR3 has 15 amino acids. Germline loops: CDR1 MNHEY, CDR2 SVGAGI.

The chain couples TRBV5-5 to TRBJ1-2; perhaps TRBD1 as D (5 bases). V dropped 1 base and J dropped 4 bases, with 11 bases sitting between them. The germline V gene has CDR1 SGHKS and CDR2 YYEKEE (reference sequence). This CDR3 is 14 amino acids long. The CDR3 sequence: CASSLFSDSYGYTF. In nucleotides, the CDR3 is TGTGCCAGCAGCTTGTTTAGTGACAGCTATGGCTACACCTTC. The variable domain in full, completed from reference TRBV5-5 and TRBJ1-2, reads DAGVTQSPTHLIKTRGQQVTLRCSPISGHKSVSWYQQVLGQGPQFIFQYYEKEERGRGNFPDRFSARQFPNYSSELNVNALLLGDSALYLCASSLFSDSYGYTFGSGTRLTVV.

The chain uses TRBV7-3 and TRBJ2-5; no definite D call. Looked up from germline, CDR1 is SGHTA and CDR2 is FQGTGA. V lost 5 bases, J lost 5 bases, and 12 bases lay in between. The CDR3 consists of 13 residues. CDR3 DNA: TGTGCCAGCAGCCCCAACCTGAGGGAGACCCAGTACTTC. Encoded protein: CASSPNLRETQYF.

This sequence joins TRBV15 and TRBJ1-1, with TRBD1 as a possible D gene (5 bases). V lost 1 base, J lost 1 base, and 10 bases lay in between. The CDR3 sequence is 15 residues long. The V gene's germline CDR1 is LNHNV and CDR2 YYDKDF (reference sequence). CDR3 in amino acids: CATSRGGIGNTEAFF. The CDR3 coding sequence is TGTGCCACCAGCAGAGGGGGGATCGGGAACACTGAAGCTTTCTTT. Drawing the rest from reference TRBV15 and TRBJ1-1, the complete variable domain is DAMVIQNPRYQVTQFGKPVTLSCSQTLNHNVMYWYQQKSSQAPKLLFHYYDKDFNNEADTPDNFQSRRPNTSFCFLDIRSPGLGDTAMYLCATSRGGIGNTEAFFGQGTRLTVV.

The chain joins TRBV15 to TRBJ2-1; D possibly corresponds to TRBD2 (5 bases). V lost 1 base and J lost 15, with 16 bases in between. The CDR3 length is 13 residues. The germline V gene encodes CDR1 LNHNV and CDR2 YYDKDF (reference sequence). CDR3 sequence: CATSRGLPLNRFF. CDR3 coding DNA: TGTGCCACCAGCAGAGGACTACCCTTGAATCGGTTCTTC.

The J gene is TRBJ2-7, the V gene TRBV7-9, with D uncertain. The CDR3 consists of 12 residues. Between the trimmed V and J ends, which lost 2 bases and 6 bases, there was a span of 8 bases. CDR1 is SEHNR and CDR2 is FQNEAQ in the germline V gene (reference sequence). CDR3: CASSLNPREQYF. The CDR3 DNA sequence: TGTGCCAGCAGCTTAAACCCCCGCGAGCAGTACTTC. The entire variable domain, with the rest obtained from reference TRBV7-9 and TRBJ2-7, is as follows: DTGVSQNPRHKITKRGQNVTFRCDPISEHNRLYWYRQTLGQGPEFLTYFQNEAQLEKSRLLSDRFSAERPKGSFSTLEIQRTEQGDSAMYLCASSLNPREQYFGPGTRLTVT.

J is TRBJ2-7 and V is TRBV14; maybe TRBD2 (7 bases). The CDR3 loop spans 16 amino acids. V was trimmed by 3 bases and J by 2 bases, leaving 17 bases between them. CDR1 and CDR2 from the germline V gene are SGHDN and FVKESK. The CDR3 sequence: CASSHYGGGVAYEQYF. The CDR3 DNA reads as TGTGCCAGCAGCCATTACGGAGGGGGGGTTGCCTACGAGCAGTACTTC. Looking up the rest from reference TRBV14 and TRBJ2-7 gives the full variable domain: EAGVTQFPSHSVIEKGQTVTLRCDPISGHDNLYWYRRVMGKEIKFLLHFVKESKQDESGMPNNRFLAERTGGTYSTLKVQPAELEDSGVYFCASSHYGGGVAYEQYFGPGTRLTVT.

This chain links TRBV27 with TRBJ2-2; 8 bases line up with TRBD2. With 7 bases clipped from V and 6 bases from J, the junction kept 7 bases outside the gene matches. There are 14 residues in the CDR3. CDR1 and CDR2 (germline): MNHEY, SMNVEV (reference sequence). Here the CDR3 DNA reads TGTGCCAGCAAAGCGGGAGCTCTGTCCGGGGAGCTGTTTTTT. Translated, it gives CASKAGALSGELFF.

The chain links TRBV19 to TRBJ1-3; no firm D call. This CDR3 has 15 residues. V was pared by 5 bases and J by 3 bases, with 14 bases between. Germline V CDR1 and CDR2: LNHDA, SQIVND (reference sequence). The CDR3 reads CASSSTVVLGNTIYF. CDR3 bases: TGTGCCAGTAGTTCCACAGTAGTCCTTGGAAACACCATATATTTT.

J is TRBJ1-5 and V is TRBV30, with D unclear. The ends were cut back, 5 bases at V and 9 bases at J, with 14 bases in the middle. CDR3 length: 12 residues. In germline, CDR1 is GTSNPN, CDR2 SVGIG (reference sequence). Here the CDR3 DNA reads TGTGCCTGGGGTCCCCTATCAGGGCCCCAGCATTTT. Encoded protein: CAWGPLSGPQHF.

This rearrangement joins TRBV19 to TRBJ1-1, with 8 positions matching TRBD1. The CDR3 has 13 amino acids. The germline V gene encodes CDR1 LNHDA and CDR2 SQIVND (reference sequence). With V trimmed by 10 bases and J by 8 bases, 12 bases remained unmatched. The DNA of the CDR3 is TGTGCCATCACCCCTGGGACAGGTAACGAAGCTTTCTTT. It yields the protein CAITPGTGNEAFF.

This clone was counted once. The CDR3 DNA follows: TGTGCCAGCAGCCCACGATTGGGATTCACAGATACGCAGTATTTT. This gives the protein CASSPRLGFTDTQYF. This chain uses TRBV11-2 with TRBJ2-3, with no clear D. CDR1 is SGHAT and CDR2 is FQNNGV in the germline V gene. V was trimmed by 5 bases and J by 2 bases, leaving 14 bases between them. The CDR3 loop spans 15 amino acids.

The gene calls are TRBV9 and TRBJ2-1; D may be TRBD1 (6 bases). The germline V gene has CDR1 SGDLS and CDR2 YYNGEE. Trimming removed 4 bases from V and 0 bases from J, with 8 bases in between. The CDR3 sequence is 14 residues long. CDR3 amino acids: CASSPDSSYNEQFF. CDR3 in DNA: TGTGCCAGCAGCCCGGACAGCTCCTACAATGAGCAGTTCTTC.

The chain joins TRBV28 to TRBJ2-5; 7 bases fit TRBD1. Losses at the gene ends were 0 bases for V and 5 bases for J; bases not matched to a gene: 9. The CDR3 spans 16 residues. CDR1 is MDHEN and CDR2 is SYDVKM in the germline V gene. The CDR3 bases are TGTGCCAGCAGTTTATGGCGCCAGGGGGTATCGGAGACCCAGTACTTC. Encoded protein: CASSLWRQGVSETQYF.

CDR3 sequence reads: CASSYAVGQPQHF. Here the CDR3 DNA reads TGTGCCAGCAGTTACGCGGTCGGTCAGCCCCAGCATTTT. The chain links TRBV6-6 to TRBJ1-5; D is ambiguous. Germline CDR1 reads MNHNY; CDR2 reads SVGAGI (reference sequence). The V and J ends lost 2 bases and 6 bases respectively, with 8 bases between them. The CDR3 runs 13 residues.

This sequence joins TRBV6-5 and TRBJ1-5; tentative D call: TRBD1 (6 bases). In germline, CDR1 is MNHEY, CDR2 SVGAGI. The CDR3 extends over 14 amino acids. The V end lost 8 bases, the J end lost 3 bases, and 14 bases lay between the germline ends. CDR3 amino acids: CASETQGNNQPQHF. The CDR3 DNA is TGTGCCAGCGAAACACAGGGAAACAATCAGCCCCAGCATTTT.

CDR3 loop: CASRSSGGRVYNEQFF. DNA of the CDR3: TGTGCCAGCAGATCCTCCGGGGGGAGGGTATACAATGAGCAGTTCTTC. The genes are TRBV7-2 and TRBJ2-1; TRBD2 matches at 7 bases. The germline CDR1 and CDR2 sequences are SGHTA and FQGNSA. This CDR3 spans 16 amino acids. Losses at the gene ends were 6 bases for V and 4 bases for J; bases not matched to a gene: 12.